These T cell receptor beta chains were read from a single sample in a study of siplizumab effects on memory and regulatory T cells. TCRdb's table, derived via immunoSEQ multiplex PCR, lists solely in-frame clones and lacks some. The sample records approximately 100,000 clones, roughly 91% being singletons. The specimen was non-Treg CD4+ T cells sorted from blood. The receptors here all came from a human donor in good health. Each CDR3 is given with its conserved first and last residue.

v_gene,j_gene,CDR3aa
TRBV7-2,TRBJ2-2,CASSLVRQTGELFF
TRBV7-6,TRBJ2-5,CASSLVPEETQYF
TRBV6-6,TRBJ2-5,CASSYGWAVQETQYF
TRBV6-5,TRBJ1-2,CASSDGTPDGYTF
TRBV10-3,TRBJ1-2,CAITAQGYGYTF
TRBV19,TRBJ2-2,CASSIVQTSTGELFF
TRBV5-1,TRBJ2-7,CASRYGGSTYEQYF
TRBV6-1,TRBJ1-4,CASRDTGSGEKLFF
TRBV6-6,TRBJ1-5,CASSYASSNQPQHF
TRBV6-5,TRBJ2-5,CASRLHDRGETQYF
TRBV15,TRBJ2-3,CATSRVGLAGADTQYF
TRBV28,TRBJ1-2,CASSTDTSNYGYTF
TRBV7-8,TRBJ1-3,CASSPDPGVFSGNTIYF
TRBV5-1,TRBJ1-2,CASSLGRVSDYGYTF
TRBV19,TRBJ1-4,CASSPATGANEKLFF
TRBV6-1,TRBJ1-5,CASRWGRVDNQPQHF
TRBV7-3,TRBJ2-6,CASSLSAGAGANVLTF
TRBV7-2,TRBJ2-2,CASSLGRSGSSTGELFF
TRBV2,TRBJ2-2,CASSAALDNTGELFF
TRBV9,TRBJ1-2,CASSGSKQGDYGYTF
TRBV5-1,TRBJ2-3,CASSLEGFSTDTQYF
TRBV28,TRBJ1-1,CASSLFGTPEAFF
TRBV20-1,TRBJ2-5,CSANRQETQYF
TRBV2,TRBJ1-6,CASSKQAVSYNSPLHF
TRBV11-2,TRBJ2-1,CASSVRGTEQFF
TRBV30,TRBJ1-3,CAFSPVIYGGHSGNTIYF
TRBV7-3,TRBJ2-1,CASSLSGEQFF
TRBV7-8,TRBJ2-7,CASSLEGGTYEQYF
TRBV11-2,TRBJ1-5,CASSLTGGGQPQHF
TRBV11-1,TRBJ2-7,CASSFGTGSSYEQYF
TRBV11-2,TRBJ2-3,CASSLVQLAGGPSTDTQYF
TRBV2,TRBJ2-5,CASSADRVETQYF
TRBV19,TRBJ1-2,CASSIVLGYGYTF
TRBV7-9,TRBJ2-5,CASTAANQETQYF
TRBV19,TRBJ2-7,CASRKATGNYEQYF
TRBV27,TRBJ2-7,CASSQGTGSTYEQYF
TRBV18,TRBJ2-1,CASSPGIRDPNEQFF
TRBV4-2,TRBJ2-7,CASSFSQGLSYEQYF
TRBV7-9,TRBJ1-3,CASSLAGADTIYF
TRBV4-1,TRBJ1-4,CASSEGPGVPNEKLFF
TRBV5-1,TRBJ1-2,CASSWTGNGPYGYTF
TRBV5-4,TRBJ2-7,CASSPGGLAGSYEQYF
TRBV2,TRBJ1-3,CASRSGNTIYF
TRBV25-1,TRBJ2-3,CASSEGGLAGGTDTQYF
TRBV5-6,TRBJ1-1,CASSLDDRNTEAFF
TRBV4-1,TRBJ2-2,CASSQGLAGGPDGELFF
TRBV6-1,TRBJ1-3,CASSSGEGGNTIYF
TRBV7-2,TRBJ2-3,CASSLGPAGVSDTQYF
TRBV10-3,TRBJ1-3,CAIMPANSGNTIYF
TRBV7-9,TRBJ2-7,CASSLAGTSGTSYEQYF
TRBV2,TRBJ2-1,CASRPGSYNEQFF
TRBV5-1,TRBJ1-4,CASSRTGTGAEKLFF
TRBV4-3,TRBJ1-5,CASSQWASNQPQHF
TRBV7-2,TRBJ2-2,CASSLEAGVTGELFF
TRBV9,TRBJ2-1,CASSKLANPYNEQFF
TRBV7-2,TRBJ2-2,CASSLRRVNTGELFF
TRBV7-2,TRBJ1-1,CASSLDRVVNTEAFF
TRBV10-3,TRBJ2-1,CAISEFAGNNEQFF
TRBV11-2,TRBJ2-7,CASSLASGGKEQYF
TRBV30,TRBJ1-3,CAAGGYSGNTIYF